This T cell receptor (beta chain) originates from a study of blood T cell repertoires in COVID-19 (dated by TCRdb to the early 2020s). As for the study more broadly: The collaborator samples originated in the United States, Italy and Spain and spanned the acute and convalescent phases of COVID-19. The material from the prospective study consisted of cDNA or gDNA derived from T cells, B-cell-depleted T cells, or PBMCs. Samples were obtained from the ongoing ImmuneRACE study (first 160 participants) and from 950 to 1,500 subjects provided by 6 global collaborators. The sample metadata nearly always contained a de-identified subject ID, COVID-19 status, age in years and sex. Where HLA class I and class II types were available, the types were taken from metadata supplied by the sample provider, not from assay-based typing. Deeply sampled blood TCRbeta repertoires from subjects exposed to, actively infected with, or recovered from COVID-19 were included in the dataset. The repertoires were released in a freely available public database meant as a resource for research on the immune response to SARS-CoV-2.

The CDR3 has 14 amino acids, counting the end cysteine and phenylalanine. Of the read, only the CDR3 DNA is kept; its 42 bases are in frame from base 1. As encoded in the germline V gene, CDR1 is SNHLY while CDR2 is FYNNEI. The germline V and J ends show losses of 5 bases and 0 bases respectively, and no gene match explains 1 base of the junction. Collaborating institutions collected whole blood in K2EDTA tubes following their own protocols. For TCRbeta analysis, collaborator samples were shipped as frozen whole blood, as isolated PBMCs, or as DNA extracted from either sample type. Points the paper makes about the study in general: How much clinical and demographic metadata was included differed by source and by participant, and the metadata was provided uncurated.

In the case of this clone: Its antigen specificity is not known. No much larger clonotype is one base removed from it; base qualities were not supplied.

TCRbeta CDR3 regions were amplified from genomic DNA by means of the immunoSEQ Assay, a bias-controlled multiplex PCR. On the authors' methods: The number of nucleated cells in each sample was estimated by amplification of reference gene primers within the assay. To quantify the absolute abundance of each unique TCRbeta CDR3 rearrangement, sequence reads were collapsed and filtered. For each sample, productive Simpson clonality was calculated as the square root of Simpson's diversity index over productive rearrangements. As stored in TCRdb, this immuneACCESS dataset retains in-frame rearrangements with V and J assigned. A fraction of the clones does not appear; measured against another copy, unresolved V genes explain less than half of the discrepancy, and the remainder lacks a known reason. That table furnishes V, J and clone size, whereas the DNA furnished D and trimming. Across this sample there are around 700,000 clones, with approximately 90% seen only once. About 0.24% of the sample comes from the top ten.

The sequence is built from TRBV2 and TRBJ2-7; the junction holds 10 bases that match TRBD1. Material for sequencing was peripheral blood. The TCR originated in a woman younger than 35 with acute or convalescent COVID-19. The DNA reads as follows: TGTGCCAGCAGTTGGGACAGGGGCTCCTACGAGCAGTACTTC. Translation gives CASSWDRGSYEQYF.